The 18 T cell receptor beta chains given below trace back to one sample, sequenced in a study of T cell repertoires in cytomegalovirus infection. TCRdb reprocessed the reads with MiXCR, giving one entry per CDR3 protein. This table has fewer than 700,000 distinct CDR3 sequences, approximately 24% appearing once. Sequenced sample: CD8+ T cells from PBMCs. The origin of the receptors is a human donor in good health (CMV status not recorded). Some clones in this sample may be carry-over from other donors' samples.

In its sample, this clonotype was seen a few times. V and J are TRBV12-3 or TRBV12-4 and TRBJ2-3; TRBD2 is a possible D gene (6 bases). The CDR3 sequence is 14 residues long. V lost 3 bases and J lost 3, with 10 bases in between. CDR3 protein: CASSFIGRTDTQYF. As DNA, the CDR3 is TGTGCCAGCAGTTTCATCGGGAGAACAGATACGCAGTATTTT.

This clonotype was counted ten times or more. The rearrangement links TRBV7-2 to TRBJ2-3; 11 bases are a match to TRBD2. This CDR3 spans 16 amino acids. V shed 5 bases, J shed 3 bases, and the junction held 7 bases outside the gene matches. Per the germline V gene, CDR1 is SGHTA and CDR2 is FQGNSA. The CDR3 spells CASSNSGGANTDTQYF. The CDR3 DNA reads TGTGCCAGCAGCAATAGCGGGGGGGCCAATACAGATACGCAGTATTTT.

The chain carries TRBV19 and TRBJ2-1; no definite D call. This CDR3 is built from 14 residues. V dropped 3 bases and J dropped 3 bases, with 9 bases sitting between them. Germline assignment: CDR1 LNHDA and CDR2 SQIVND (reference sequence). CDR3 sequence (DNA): TGTGCCAGTAGTATCCCCGCAGGCTACAATGAGCAGTTCTTC. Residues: CASSIPAGYNEQFF.

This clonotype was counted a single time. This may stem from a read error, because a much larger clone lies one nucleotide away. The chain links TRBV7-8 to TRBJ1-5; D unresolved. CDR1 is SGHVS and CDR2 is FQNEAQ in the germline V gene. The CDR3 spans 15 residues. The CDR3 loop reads CASNLVRRVGQPQHF. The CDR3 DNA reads TGTGCCAGCAACTTAGTTCGGCGGGTCGGACAGCCCCAGCATTTT. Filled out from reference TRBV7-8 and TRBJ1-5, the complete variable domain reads GAGVSQSPRYKVAKRGQDVALRCDPISGHVSLFWYQQALGQGPEFLTYFQNEAQLDKSGLPSDRFFAERPEGSVSTLKIQRTQQEDSAVYLCASNLVRRVGQPQHFGDGTRLSIL.

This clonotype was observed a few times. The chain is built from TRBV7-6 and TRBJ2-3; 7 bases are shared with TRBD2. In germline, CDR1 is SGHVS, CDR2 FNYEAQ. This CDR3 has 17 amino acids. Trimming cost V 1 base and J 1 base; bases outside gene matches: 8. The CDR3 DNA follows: TGTGCCAGCAGCTTAGTGGGGACTACAGACCGCACAGATACGCAGTATTTT. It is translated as CASSLVGTTDRTDTQYF.

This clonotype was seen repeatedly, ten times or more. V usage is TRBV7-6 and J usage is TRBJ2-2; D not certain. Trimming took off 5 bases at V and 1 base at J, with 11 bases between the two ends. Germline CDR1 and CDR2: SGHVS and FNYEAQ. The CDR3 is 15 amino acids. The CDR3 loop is CASSPIVGNTGELFF. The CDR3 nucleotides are TGTGCCAGCAGCCCAATAGTCGGGAACACCGGGGAGCTGTTTTTT.

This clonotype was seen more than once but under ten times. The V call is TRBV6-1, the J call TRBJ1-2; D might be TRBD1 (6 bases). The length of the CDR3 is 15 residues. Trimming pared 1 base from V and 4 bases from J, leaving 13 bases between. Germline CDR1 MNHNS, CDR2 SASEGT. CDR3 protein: CASSEVPGGGYGYTF. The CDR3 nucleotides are TGTGCCAGCAGTGAAGTTCCTGGAGGGGGCTATGGCTACACCTTC.

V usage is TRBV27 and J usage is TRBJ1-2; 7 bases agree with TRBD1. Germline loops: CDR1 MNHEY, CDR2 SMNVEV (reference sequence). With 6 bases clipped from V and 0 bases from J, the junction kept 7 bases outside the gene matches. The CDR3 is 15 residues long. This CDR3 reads CASSNWTGTNYGYTF. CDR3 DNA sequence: TGTGCCAGCAGCAACTGGACAGGCACTAACTATGGCTACACCTTC.

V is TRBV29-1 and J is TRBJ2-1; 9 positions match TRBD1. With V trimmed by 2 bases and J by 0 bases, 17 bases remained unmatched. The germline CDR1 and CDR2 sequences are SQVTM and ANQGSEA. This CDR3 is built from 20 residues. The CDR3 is CSVEPLGGQGSWGSYNEQFF. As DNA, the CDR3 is TGCAGCGTTGAACCCCTGGGGGGACAGGGAAGTTGGGGCTCCTACAATGAGCAGTTCTTC.

The CDR3 protein is CASSFRGGLSYEQYF. CDR3 in DNA: TGTGCCAGCAGTTTTCGCGGGGGCCTCTCCTACGAGCAGTACTTC. This chain links TRBV27 with TRBJ2-7; D perhaps matches TRBD2 (7 bases). V lost 3 bases, J lost 0 bases, and 12 bases lay in between. Germline V gives CDR1 MNHEY, CDR2 SMNVEV (reference sequence). The CDR3 is made up of 15 amino acids.

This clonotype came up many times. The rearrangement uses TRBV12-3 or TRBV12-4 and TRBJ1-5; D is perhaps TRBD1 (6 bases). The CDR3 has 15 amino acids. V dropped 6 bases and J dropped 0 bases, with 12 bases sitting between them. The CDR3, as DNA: TGTGCCAGCAGCACAGGGACATATAGCAATCAGCCCCAGCATTTT. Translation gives CASSTGTYSNQPQHF.

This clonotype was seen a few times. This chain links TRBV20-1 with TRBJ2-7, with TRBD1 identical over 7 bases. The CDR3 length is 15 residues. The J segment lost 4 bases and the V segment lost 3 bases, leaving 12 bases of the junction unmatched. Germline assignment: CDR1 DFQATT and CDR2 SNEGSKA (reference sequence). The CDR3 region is CSARVRDREKYEQYF. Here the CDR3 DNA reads TGCAGTGCTAGGGTCCGTGACAGGGAAAAATACGAGCAGTACTTC.

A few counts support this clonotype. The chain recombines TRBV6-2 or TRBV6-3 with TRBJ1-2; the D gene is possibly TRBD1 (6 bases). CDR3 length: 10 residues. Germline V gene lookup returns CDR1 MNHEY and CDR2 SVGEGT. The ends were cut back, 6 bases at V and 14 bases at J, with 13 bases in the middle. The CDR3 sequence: CASSSGTTTF. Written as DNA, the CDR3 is TGTGCCAGCAGCTCTGGGACAACAACCTTC.

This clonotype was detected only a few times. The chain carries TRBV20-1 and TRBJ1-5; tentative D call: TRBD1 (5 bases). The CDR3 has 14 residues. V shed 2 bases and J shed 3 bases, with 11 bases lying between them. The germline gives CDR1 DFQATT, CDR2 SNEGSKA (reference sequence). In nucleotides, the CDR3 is TGCAGTGCTAGACGGGACGGTATCAATCAGCCCCAGCATTTT. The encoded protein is CSARRDGINQPQHF.

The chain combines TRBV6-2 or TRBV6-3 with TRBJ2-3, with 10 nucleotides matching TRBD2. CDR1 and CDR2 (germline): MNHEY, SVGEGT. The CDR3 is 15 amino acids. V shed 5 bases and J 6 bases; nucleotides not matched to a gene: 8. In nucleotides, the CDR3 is TGTGCCAGCAGTAGAGCGGGGGGGCCATGGGATACGCAGTATTTT. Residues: CASSRAGGPWDTQYF.

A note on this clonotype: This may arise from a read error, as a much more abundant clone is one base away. CDR3: CASSPGTGGEQYV. CDR3 nucleotide sequence: TGTGCCAGCAGCCCCGGGACAGGGGGCGAGCAGTACGTC. V and J are TRBV9 and TRBJ2-7; 11 nucleotides align to TRBD1. The V gene end was trimmed by 4 bases and the J gene end by 6 bases; junction bases not matched to a gene: 3. Germline-derived CDR1 and CDR2 are SGDLS and YYNGEE. The CDR3 runs to 13 residues.

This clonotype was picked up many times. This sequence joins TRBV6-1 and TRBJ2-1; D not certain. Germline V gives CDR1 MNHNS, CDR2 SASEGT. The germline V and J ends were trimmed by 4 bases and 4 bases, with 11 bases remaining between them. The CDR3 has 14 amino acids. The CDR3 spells CASSGGSVYNEQFF. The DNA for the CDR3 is TGTGCCAGCAGTGGCGGATCGGTTTACAATGAGCAGTTCTTC.

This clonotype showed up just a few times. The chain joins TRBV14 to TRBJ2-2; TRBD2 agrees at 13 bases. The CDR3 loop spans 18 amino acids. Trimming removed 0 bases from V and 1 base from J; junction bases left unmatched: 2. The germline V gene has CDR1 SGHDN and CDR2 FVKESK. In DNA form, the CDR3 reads TGTGCCAGCAGCCAAGACGGACTAGCGGGGGTGAACACCGGGGAGCTGTTTTTT. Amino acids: CASSQDGLAGVNTGELFF.